This T cell receptor (beta chain) was sequenced for a study of spatial heterogeneity in lung cancer. Background on the study: The correlation between TCR transcript counts in tumor regions and a T cell module score from matched bulk RNA-seq was strong.

General study findings and limits: Numbers of ubiquitous and regional expanded TCRs tracked ubiquitous and regional nonsynonymous mutation counts, respectively. Tumors with more nonsynonymous mutations had more expanded intratumoral alpha and beta TCRs.

The time point denotes: sample taken at primary tumor resection. Donors were approximately 70 untreated early-stage non-small cell lung cancer patients. The V gene end was trimmed by 6 bases and the J gene end by 5 bases; junction bases not matched to a gene: 1. The CDR3 consists of 12 residues. This clonotype has at least ten counts. Its target is not known. Found in a library prepared for alpha chains, this beta chain is an off-target read, and its abundance has little meaning. Every individual TCR cDNA molecule carried its own unique molecular identifier, which allowed correction of PCR and sequencing errors. Each CDR3 protein is one row after TCRdb ran MiXCR on the 5' RACE reads. This table has roughly 18,000 distinct CDR3 sequences, 9.5% to 10% appearing once.

This sequence originates from a female donor with early-stage non-small cell lung cancer. This specimen consisted of lung tumor tissue, obtained at surgery. This sequence joins TRBV12-3 or TRBV12-4 and TRBJ1-2, with 9 bases matching TRBD1. Here the CDR3 DNA reads TGTGCCAGCAGCGGACAGGGGTATGGCTACACCTTC. Translating gives CASSGQGYGYTF.